The entry that follows covers one T cell receptor beta chain sequence. This specimen belongs to a study of cytomegalovirus exposure and HLA in healthy donors. V was pared by 3 bases and J by 8 bases, with 16 bases between. The germline V gene has CDR1 MGHDK and CDR2 SYGVNS. The length of the CDR3 is 15 residues. 60 Vbeta and 13 Jbeta primers were used in PCR. The repertoire was sequenced with immunoSEQ multiplex PCR; TCRdb's copy has only in-frame clones and lacks some. The sample holds 40,000 to 45,000 clones, 51% seen once. This rearrangement joins TRBV25-1 to TRBJ1-4; the D gene is possibly TRBD1 (6 bases). Sequencing used PBMCs. This receptor was identified in a man in his fifties or sixties in good health and CMV-seronegative. The CDR3 nucleotides are TGTGCCAGCAGTGATTCTACAGGGCATGGAGAAAAACTGTTTTTT. The encoded protein is CASSDSTGHGEKLFF.